Included here is one T cell receptor (beta chain) sequence, with context. V lost 1 base and J lost 6; bases outside the gene matches: 5. The CDR3 extends over 14 amino acids. Germline CDR1 and CDR2: GTSNPN and SVGIG (reference sequence). The data are from a study of blood T cell repertoires in COVID-19. As for the study in general: From the United States, Italy and Spain came samples of acute and convalescent COVID-19.

The assay was immunoSEQ multiplex PCR, and TCRdb's table has in-frame clones only and misses some. The data show fewer than 250,000 clones, 80% to 90% seen once. The chain couples TRBV30 to TRBJ1-2; 10 bases fit TRBD1. Sequenced sample: peripheral blood. This receptor was taken from a man in his fifties with active or convalescent COVID-19. CDR3 region: CAWSEGQGGDGYTF. DNA for the CDR3: TGTGCCTGGAGTGAAGGACAGGGGGGGGATGGCTACACCTTC.